This TCR beta chain originates from a study of blood T cell repertoires in COVID-19. Study-wide context: Both acute and convalescent COVID-19 samples were obtained from the United States, Italy and Spain. T cells, B-cell-depleted T cells, or PBMCs supplied cDNA or gDNA.

Germline V gene sequence: CDR1 SGHVS, CDR2 FQNEAQ. This CDR3 has 14 residues. V was pared by 3 bases and J by 6 bases, with 4 bases of the junction left unmatched. This clone has a handful of counts. Per the original data handling: It was from reference gene primer amplification that nucleated cell counts were estimated. Profiled with immunoSEQ multiplex PCR; TCRdb holds only in-frame clones, not every one. V and J calls and clone size are as listed in that table; D and trimming were resolved from the DNA. This table has roughly 200,000 clones, about 87% appearing once. The chain uses TRBV7-8 and TRBJ1-5; 8 nucleotides line up with TRBD1. Source material: peripheral blood. The receptor was isolated from a man in his sixties or seventies with acute or convalescent COVID-19. The CDR3, as DNA: TGTGCCAGCAGCTTCGGACAGGGAGGTCAGCCCCAGCATTTT. Residues: CASSFGQGGQPQHF.